Listed here is a single T cell receptor beta chain. The antigen it recognizes is unknown. Base qualities are not at hand, and no much larger clone is one base apart. For the CD8 naive samples, CD45RO-negative cells were positively selected for CCR7, yielding a CD45RA+CCR7+ population from which TemRA cells were excluded. The donors were healthy, HIV-negative adults who had no recently reported acute infections or vaccinations. Only Caucasian adults living in Nashville, Tennessee, USA were represented among the donors. Blood was obtained by leukapheresis, after which PBMCs were separated by Ficoll-Histopaque density gradient centrifugation and cryopreserved in liquid nitrogen vapor phase. Analytical flow cytometry was used to check the purity and quantity of each magnetically sorted T cell population. Each sorted fraction had its genomic DNA isolated and then quantified by UV absorbance on a Nanodrop 2000c.

Sequences SNHLY (CDR1) and FYNNEI (CDR2) are obtained from the germline V gene. Taken from cysteine to phenylalanine, the CDR3 has 15 residues. CDR3 DNA is the only sequence kept; it has 45 bases, read in frame from the first base. V is pruned by 5 bases and J by 3 bases, leaving 6 bases of the junction without a gene match. The sample is drawn from a study of shared clonotypes between healthy human individuals (dated by TCRdb to 2018 to 2021). Regarding the study in general: Three men and two women, aged 18 to 49 years, made up the cohort. For each donor, three plates each were used for CD4 naive and CD4 memory, two plates were used for CD8 naive, and one plate was used for CD8 memory. To estimate repertoire size and how much clonotypes are shared between individuals, the study performed deep sequencing of blood TCR repertoires from roughly five healthy adults. Different laboratories and diverse techniques were used to prepare libraries and sequence TCR repertoires, to increase sequencing depth and limit assay-specific biases. Per donor, leukapheresis produced somewhere between about 0.85 and 10 billion PBMCs. Overall results and qualifications from the work: When a handful of donors were compared, the shared fraction of clonotypes was 5% to 6.5% for naive CD4, around 3.6% for naive CD8, 2% to 2.5% for memory CD4, and 0.35% to 0.5% for memory CD8. Compared with non-shared clonotypes, clonotypes shared by all four sorted-subset donors had higher generation probabilities. The small number of donors limited the genetic and exposure-history diversity represented. Incomplete sequencing was indicated by rarefaction of sorted-subset datasets, despite the large sequencing depth. Estimated clonotype richness was generally larger for naive than for memory subsets. Pairwise subsampling led to the expectation that sequencing depth would affect the degree of clonotype sharing among donors. Sampling was limited to blood, and TCR repertoires in tissue likely differ from TCR repertoires in blood.

Using the deep immunoSEQ assay, TCR CDR3 regions were amplified from genomic DNA by multiplex PCR. Extracted genomic DNA from each cell subset was spread evenly across all wells of several immunoSEQ 96-well plates, with each plate serving as a replicate. Each replicate PCR for sorted subsets received about 210 ng genomic DNA, equal to roughly 29,000 T cell genomes. The purified libraries were quantified using a Qubit 3.0 fluorometer, sized with a Bioanalyzer 2100, and then quantified again using the KAPA Library Quantification kit. Every immunoSEQ 96-well plate was sequenced on a dedicated single-read 150-cycle Illumina NextSeq 550 flow cell. The paper's processing steps were these. Because the immunoSEQ output included only junctional sequences and no quality scores, the filtering could not be the same as the filtering used for full-length reads. To assign V/J genes and CDR3, sequences were annotated using PyIR, a Python wrapper for IgBLAST v1.9, with IMGT germline references. Reads were removed for weak V/J assignments (E-value above 1e-6), missing CDR3, stop codons, out-of-frame junctions, or ambiguous translated residues. V3J clonotypes were defined by identical inferred V gene, J gene, and CDR3 amino acid sequence. To compute the percentage overlap between repertoires, the number of shared unique clonotypes was divided by the size of the smaller repertoire. RTK rarefaction, the Chao1 estimator, and Recon v2.1 estimates of unobserved clonotypes were used to assess repertoire richness. For all TCRbeta clonotypes obtained by the gDNA method from four donors, generation probabilities were computed with OLGA. TCRdb provides this immuneACCESS table in a form limited to in-frame rearrangements. Some clones are lacking; in checked studies, under half of them reflect an unresolved V gene, and why the rest are absent is not known. V and J calls and clone size are as listed in that table; D and trimming were resolved from the DNA. The sample has roughly 810,000 clones on record, about 96% of them singletons. The top ten hold about 0.21% of the sample.

Rearrangement joined TRBV2 to TRBJ2-1; TRBD2 aligns with 8 central bases. Input material: naive CD8+ T cells sorted from blood. The cell subset or site tag for this specimen amounts to: CD45RA+CCR7+. This clonotype originated in a man between 25 and 39 years old in good health. The nucleotide sequence reads TGTGCCAGCAGTCCACTAGCGGCTCGCTACAATGAGCAGTTCTTC. It translates to CASSPLAARYNEQFF.